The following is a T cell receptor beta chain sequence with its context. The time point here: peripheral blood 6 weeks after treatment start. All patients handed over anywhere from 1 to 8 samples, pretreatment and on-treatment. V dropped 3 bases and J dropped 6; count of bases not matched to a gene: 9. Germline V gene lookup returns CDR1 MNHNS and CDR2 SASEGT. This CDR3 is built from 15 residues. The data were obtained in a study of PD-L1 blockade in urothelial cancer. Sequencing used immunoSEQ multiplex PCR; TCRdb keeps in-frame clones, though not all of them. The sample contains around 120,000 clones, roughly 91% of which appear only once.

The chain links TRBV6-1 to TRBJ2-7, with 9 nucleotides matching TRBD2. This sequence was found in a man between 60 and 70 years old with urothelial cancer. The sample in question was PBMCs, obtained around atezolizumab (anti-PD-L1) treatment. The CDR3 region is CASSDSSGALREQYF. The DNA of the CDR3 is TGTGCCAGCAGTGATTCTAGCGGGGCCCTCCGCGAGCAGTACTTC.